The 18 T cell receptor beta chains below all came from one sample that was sequenced in a study of blood T cell repertoires in COVID-19. Only in-frame clones appear in the TCRdb table, and some are missing; sequencing was by immunoSEQ multiplex PCR. Found here are about 180,000 clones, more than 80% of them singletons; the top ten hold 6.2%. Specimen: PBMCs or T cells enriched from blood (not recorded which). These receptors originate from a man aged 40-49 years who had recovered from COVID-19.

V usage is TRBV27 and J usage is TRBJ1-1; D perhaps matches TRBD1 (5 bases). The germline V and J ends were trimmed by 5 bases and 0 bases, with 13 bases remaining between them. The CDR3 is made up of 15 amino acids. Germline V lookup: CDR1 MNHEY, CDR2 SMNVEV (reference sequence). This chain's CDR3 is CASSPRPGLNTEAFF. The DNA for the CDR3 is TGTGCCAGCAGTCCAAGGCCAGGGCTGAACACTGAAGCTTTCTTT.

The V call is TRBV5-4, the J call TRBJ2-3; 8 bases match TRBD2. The V and J ends lost 7 bases and 1 base, in that order; junction bases with no gene match: 8. This CDR3 has 15 amino acids. CDR1 and CDR2 from the germline V gene are SGHNT and YYREEE (reference sequence). The CDR3 bases are TGTGCCAGCGGGGTAGGACTAGCCCGCACAGATACGCAGTATTTT. The encoded protein is CASGVGLARTDTQYF.

V and J are TRBV18 and TRBJ1-6, with D possibly matching TRBD1 (6 bases). CDR1 and CDR2 from the germline V gene are KGHSH and LQKENI. Trimming removed 3 bases at V and 5 bases at J, with 11 bases between. The CDR3 totals 15 residues. The CDR3 coding sequence is TGTGCCAGCTCACCTGGACAGCCCGATAATTCACCCCTCCACTTT. Translated: CASSPGQPDNSPLHF. Based on the CDR3 plus reference TRBV18 and TRBJ1-6, the full variable domain is NAGVMQNPRHLVRRRGQEARLRCSPMKGHSHVYWYRQLPEEGLKFMVYLQKENIIDESGMPKERFSAEFPKEGPSILRIQQVVRGDSAAYFCASSPGQPDNSPLHFGNGTRLTVT.

V and J are TRBV27 and TRBJ2-1, with unresolved D. The CDR3 contains 16 residues. Germline V lookup: CDR1 MNHEY, CDR2 SMNVEV (reference sequence). Between the trimmed V and J ends, which lost 1 base and 0 bases, there was a span of 10 bases. The CDR3 spells CASSLFRLTSYNEQFF. DNA of the CDR3: TGTGCCAGCAGTTTATTTCGCCTAACCTCCTACAATGAGCAGTTCTTC.

V usage is TRBV10-1 and J usage is TRBJ2-7, with TRBD2 identical over 10 bases. The germline gives CDR1 WNHNN, CDR2 SYGVQD (reference sequence). J gave up 3 bases and V 6 bases, and 8 bases lay outside the gene matches. The CDR3 spans 15 residues. CDR3 in amino acids: CASSPGLADYYEQYF. The CDR3 coding sequence is TGCGCCAGCAGCCCAGGACTAGCGGATTACTACGAGCAGTACTTC.

The chain has TRBV5-6 and TRBJ2-1, with D unclear. The germline V gene has CDR1 SGHDT and CDR2 YYEEEE. This CDR3 is 15 amino acids long. V lost 0 bases and J lost 2, with 9 bases in between. CDR3 nucleotides: TGTGCCAGCAGCTTGGAACTTATTACCTACAATGAGCAGTTCTTC. It codes for CASSLELITYNEQFF. Full variable domain (outside the CDR3, taken from reference TRBV5-6 and TRBJ2-1): DAGVTQSPTHLIKTRGQQVTLRCSPKSGHDTVSWYQQALGQGPQFIFQYYEEEERQRGNFPDRFSGHQFPNYSSELNVNALLLGDSALYLCASSLELITYNEQFFGPGTRLTVL.

As DNA, the CDR3 is TGTGCCAGCAGCCTACCATCCGGGGCCAACGTCCTGACTTTC. Translated, it gives CASSLPSGANVLTF. The V call is TRBV7-3, the J call TRBJ2-6, with no clear D. Trimming shortened V by 5 bases and J by 4 bases, and 9 bases separated the two germline ends. Germline V gene lookup returns CDR1 SGHTA and CDR2 FQGTGA. The CDR3 consists of 14 residues.

For the CDR3, the DNA is TGCGCCAGCAGCTCGGGGGGGGGCGAGGCCAAAAACATTCAGTACTTC. Amino acids: CASSSGGGEAKNIQYF. V usage is TRBV5-1 and J usage is TRBJ2-4; TRBD2 agrees at 8 bases. The CDR3 is 16 residues long. V shed 3 bases and J 1 base; nucleotides not matched to a gene: 6. Germline loops: CDR1 SGHRS, CDR2 YFSETQ.

This chain connects TRBV2 to TRBJ1-5; 7 nucleotides line up with TRBD1. Germline CDR1 and CDR2: SNHLY and FYNNEI. This CDR3 comprises 14 residues. The V and J ends lost 6 bases and 8 bases, in that order; junction bases with no gene match: 10. CDR3 residues: CASRDRWDREPQHF. The CDR3 DNA reads as TGTGCCAGCAGGGACAGGTGGGACAGAGAGCCCCAGCATTTT. The full variable domain, with the rest looked up from reference TRBV2 and TRBJ1-5, is EPEVTQTPSHQVTQMGQEVILRCVPISNHLYFYWYRQILGQKVEFLVSFYNNEISEKSEIFDDQFSVERPDGSNFTLKIRSTKLEDSAMYFCASRDRWDREPQHFGDGTRLSIL.

The chain joins TRBV9 to TRBJ1-6; TRBD1 matches at 7 bases. The CDR3 is 15 amino acids. V gave up 0 bases and J gave up 7 bases; unmatched junction bases: 4. Germline assignment: CDR1 SGDLS and CDR2 YYNGEE. The chain's CDR3 is CASSVDGTANSPLHF. Written as DNA, the CDR3 is TGTGCCAGCAGCGTAGATGGGACAGCAAATTCACCCCTCCACTTT.

The gene calls are TRBV19 and TRBJ1-1; D not resolved. This CDR3 is 13 amino acids long. V lost 4 bases and J 3 bases, leaving 9 bases between the germline ends. Germline V gives CDR1 LNHDA, CDR2 SQIVND (reference sequence). The CDR3 reads CASSKITDTEAFF. CDR3 nucleotide sequence: TGTGCCAGTAGTAAGATTACGGACACTGAAGCTTTCTTT. Drawing the rest from reference TRBV19 and TRBJ1-1, the complete variable domain is DGGITQSPKYLFRKEGQNVTLSCEQNLNHDAMYWYRQDPGQGLRLIYYSQIVNDFQKGDIAEGYSVSREKKESFPLTVTSAQKNPTAFYLCASSKITDTEAFFGQGTRLTVV.

The CDR3 reads CASSPLVGELFF. The CDR3 nucleotides are TGCGCCAGCAGCCCTCTCGTGGGGGAGCTGTTTTTT. The V call is TRBV4-1, the J call TRBJ2-2; no reliable D call. Germline lookup yields CDR1 MGHRA and CDR2 YSYEKL. CDR3 length: 12 residues. Trimming took 4 bases from V and 8 from J, leaving 8 bases between them.

This sequence joins TRBV5-1 and TRBJ2-7; 10 positions agree with TRBD2. In germline, CDR1 is SGHRS, CDR2 YFSETQ. V was clipped by 4 bases and J by 0 bases; unmatched bases: 7. CDR3 length equals 16 residues. The CDR3 sequence: CASSQTSGLSSYEQYF. The DNA for the CDR3 is TGCGCCAGCAGCCAGACTAGCGGGCTTAGCTCCTACGAGCAGTACTTC.

The chain couples TRBV5-5 to TRBJ2-3; perhaps TRBD2 as D (5 bases). Germline V gene sequence: CDR1 SGHKS, CDR2 YYEKEE (reference sequence). The CDR3 totals 17 residues. The V end lost 0 bases, the J end lost 1 base, and 15 bases lay between the germline ends. The DNA of the CDR3 is TGTGCCAGCAGCTTGGCCTGGCCCCCGGAGGGCACAGATACGCAGTATTTT. This gives the protein CASSLAWPPEGTDTQYF.

The chain has TRBV7-8 and TRBJ1-2; TRBD1 is a possible D gene (6 bases). Germline values: CDR1 SGHVS, CDR2 FQNEAQ. Trimming stripped 6 bases from V and 7 bases from J, with 27 bases between. The CDR3 is 17 amino acids. The CDR3 here is CASSPRRGGDRESGYTF. In DNA form, the CDR3 reads TGTGCCAGCAGTCCTAGGCGGGGGGGCGATCGGGAGTCTGGCTACACCTTC.

This sequence joins TRBV7-9 and TRBJ1-2, with 7 bases fitting TRBD1. The CDR3 loop spans 14 amino acids. With 4 bases clipped from V and 8 bases from J, the junction kept 10 bases outside the gene matches. Germline V gene sequence: CDR1 SEHNR, CDR2 FQNEAQ (reference sequence). DNA for the CDR3: TGTGCCAGCAGCTCAACAGGGGTCGGGAAAGGCTACACCTTC. Translated, it gives CASSSTGVGKGYTF.

This rearrangement joins TRBV7-9 to TRBJ1-2; D is ambiguous. CDR3 length: 15 residues. Deletions cut 6 bases from V and 3 bases from J, with 17 bases between. Germline CDR1 reads SEHNR; CDR2 reads FQNEAQ (reference sequence). The CDR3 coding sequence is TGTGCCAGCAGTTCGACACCTAACCCCTACTATGGCTACACCTTC. Translation gives CASSSTPNPYYGYTF.

Here the CDR3 DNA reads TGTGCCAGCAGCCAAGATTGGGGGGGCTCCTACAATGAGCAGTTCTTC. Translated, it gives CASSQDWGGSYNEQFF. The V gene is TRBV14, the J gene TRBJ2-1, with 7 nucleotides matching TRBD2. CDR1 SGHDN and CDR2 FVKESK come from the germline V gene. Trimming cost V 0 bases and J 0 bases; bases outside gene matches: 2. The CDR3 spans 16 residues. Based on the CDR3 plus reference TRBV14 and TRBJ2-1, the full variable domain is EAGVTQFPSHSVIEKGQTVTLRCDPISGHDNLYWYRRVMGKEIKFLLHFVKESKQDESGMPNNRFLAERTGGTYSTLKVQPAELEDSGVYFCASSQDWGGSYNEQFFGPGTRLTVL.